A selection of T cell receptor beta chains follows, all from one sample in a study of blood T cell repertoires in COVID-19. Assay used: immunoSEQ multiplex PCR; TCRdb lists only in-frame clones, some missing. The table has under 80,000 clones, around 87% seen once; the top ten hold less than 8%. The sample consisted of peripheral blood. These receptor sequences come from a man in his 60s with acute or convalescent COVID-19. Each CDR3 is given with its conserved first and last residue. A D gene is named only where the DNA matches it firmly. Some rows mark clone size as missing; the rest say once, few, many or name a class of expanded clone.

V gene	clone size	J gene	D gene	CDR3 DNA	CDR3 protein
TRBV18	.	TRBJ2-5	TRBD1	TGTGCCAGCTCAGCCGACAGGGGGCGGGAGACCCAGTACTTC	CASSADRGRETQYF
TRBV5-1	.	TRBJ2-4	.	TGCGCCAGCAGCTTGGCCGGGGCGGGGAACATTCAGTACTTC	CASSLAGAGNIQYF
TRBV11-2	.	TRBJ1-5	.	TGTGCCAGCAGCTTCACAGGGTTTCAGCCCCAGCATTTT	CASSFTGFQPQHF
TRBV19	.	TRBJ1-5	TRBD1	TGTGCCTCAAAAGGGGTGAGGGGGCAGGATCAGCCCCAGCATTTT	CASKGVRGQDQPQHF
TRBV7-2	.	TRBJ2-3	TRBD2	TGTGCCAGCAGCTGGACTAGCGGGGCCACAGATACGCAGTATTTT	CASSWTSGATDTQYF
TRBV14	once	TRBJ2-7	.	TGTGCCAGCAGCCCCACAGGGCGCGAGCAGTACTTC	CASSPTGREQYF
TRBV4-3	.	TRBJ1-2	.	TGCGCCAGCAGCCAAGACAGGGGATTGGGGGCCTTTGGCTATGGCTACACCTTC	CASSQDRGLGAFGYGYTF
TRBV28	once	TRBJ2-7	.	TGTGCCAGCAGTACCCATGCGAACTCCTACGAGCAGTACTTC	CASSTHANSYEQYF
TRBV18	.	TRBJ2-3	.	TGTGCCAGCTCCCCCCCCTCGGATACGCAGTATTTT	CASSPPSDTQYF
TRBV5-1	.	TRBJ2-2	TRBD1	TGCGCCAGCAGCTCACGGACAGGGAACACCGGGGAGCTGTTTTTT	CASSSRTGNTGELFF
TRBV6-6	.	TRBJ1-2	.	TGTGCCAGCAGTCAACAGGGTTATGGCTACACCTTC	CASSQQGYGYTF
TRBV12-5	.	TRBJ1-1	.	TGTGCTAGTGGTTGGAGTACCATGAACACTGAAGCTTTCTTT	CASGWSTMNTEAFF
TRBV4-2	once	TRBJ1-1	TRBD1	TGTGCCAGCAGCCCGGGACAGGAACTGACTGAAGCTTTCTTT	CASSPGQELTEAFF
TRBV27	.	TRBJ1-6	TRBD1	TGTGCCAGCAGAGGGACAGGGCTCGGGTCACCCCTCCACTTT	CASRGTGLGSPLHF
TRBV6-5	.	TRBJ1-2	.	TGTGCCAGCAGTTACTCGTCTCAGGGGAACTATGGCTACACCTTC	CASSYSSQGNYGYTF
TRBV7-9	.	TRBJ2-2	TRBD2	TGTGCCAGCAGCTGGGCGGGGGGGCTCGACACCGGGGAGCTGTTTTTT	CASSWAGGLDTGELFF
TRBV3-1/TRBV3-2	.	TRBJ1-3	.	TGTGCCAGCAGCTACACGAGGGCTTACTCTGGAAACACCATATATTTT	CASSYTRAYSGNTIYF
TRBV19	.	TRBJ2-5	TRBD1	TGTGCCACCACGGGACAGGCGGGGGAGACCCAGTACTTC	CATTGQAGETQYF
TRBV5-8	.	TRBJ2-1	TRBD2	TGTGCCAGCAGCATCCCCACTAGCGGGGGGGCAAATGAGCAGTTCTTC	CASSIPTSGGANEQFF
TRBV19	.	TRBJ1-6	.	TGTGCCAGTAGTATCGGAACAGTCTCTAATTCACCCCTCCACTTT	CASSIGTVSNSPLHF
TRBV9	.	TRBJ2-3	TRBD2	TGTGCCAGCAGCGTATGGCGGGGGGGGCTTACAGATACGCAGTATTTT	CASSVWRGGLTDTQYF
TRBV6-5	.	TRBJ1-1	TRBD1	TGTGCCACCCCGGGACAGTTGAACACTGAAGCTTTCTTT	CATPGQLNTEAFF
TRBV27	.	TRBJ2-7	TRBD1	TGTGCCAGCAGTTTAAGTCGCGACAGGGTACCCTACGAGCAGTACTTC	CASSLSRDRVPYEQYF
TRBV2	.	TRBJ2-7	.	TGTGCCAGCAGCCTCACTGGAAGGGGGGGGGCCTCCGAGCAGTACTTC	CASSLTGRGGASEQYF
TRBV9	.	TRBJ2-3	TRBD2	TGTGCCAGCAGCGGAGCGGGGGCGGGAGATACGCAGTATTTT	CASSGAGAGDTQYF
TRBV6-6	.	TRBJ1-1	TRBD1	TGTGCCAGCAGTCCCGGCCGGGACAGGGGGTTTGAAGCTTTCTTT	CASSPGRDRGFEAFF
TRBV14	.	TRBJ1-2	.	TGTGCCAGCAGCCAAGACCGGACCCGCGGGGGCTACACCTTC	CASSQDRTRGGYTF
TRBV4-3	.	TRBJ2-7	TRBD2	TGCGCCAGCAGCCAAGGACTAGCGGGATCCTACGAGCAGTACTTC	CASSQGLAGSYEQYF
TRBV3-1/TRBV3-2	.	TRBJ1-5	.	TGTGCCAGCAGCCAACTCCAGGGGCCCCAGCATTTT	CASSQLQGPQHF
TRBV27	.	TRBJ2-3	.	TGTGCCACCGGGTTTGTCACAGATACGCAGTATTTT	CATGFVTDTQYF
TRBV4-3	.	TRBJ2-2	.	TGCGCCAGCAGCCAAGATCCTTACACCGGGGAGCTGTTTTTT	CASSQDPYTGELFF
TRBV5-1	few	TRBJ2-1	.	TGCGCCAGCAGCTTGGGACGGACAGACAATGAGCAGTTCTTC	CASSLGRTDNEQFF
TRBV5-5	.	TRBJ1-6	TRBD1	TGTGCCAGCAGCTTAACCGGGACAGGGAATTCACCCCTCCACTTT	CASSLTGTGNSPLHF
TRBV2	.	TRBJ1-4	.	TGTGCCAGCAGTGGGGCCAGTGATGAAAAACTGTTTTTT	CASSGASDEKLFF
TRBV30	.	TRBJ2-3	.	TGTGCCTGGAGTTGGCCCCCCGGGGGGCCAGGAGATACGCAGTATTTT	CAWSWPPGGPGDTQYF
TRBV5-4	once	TRBJ2-5	TRBD2	TGTGCCAGCAGCTCCCCGGGACTAGCAGTCCAAGAGACCCAGTACTTC	CASSSPGLAVQETQYF
TRBV12-3/TRBV12-4	.	TRBJ1-1	.	TGTGCCAGCAGGGGGCGTTCGGACACTGAAGCTTTCTTT	CASRGRSDTEAFF
TRBV9	.	TRBJ2-5	.	TGTGCCAGCAGCGTAGTCCCCCGCCAAGAGACCCAGTACTTC	CASSVVPRQETQYF
TRBV19	.	TRBJ2-3	TRBD1	TGTGCCAGTAGTATTAGGACAGGGTCAGATACGCAGTATTTT	CASSIRTGSDTQYF
TRBV5-1	.	TRBJ1-3	.	TGCGCCAGCTCCCCAACTCCTAGCTCTGGAAACACCATATATTTT	CASSPTPSSGNTIYF
TRBV19	.	TRBJ1-6	.	TGTGCCACCCAAGAGGGAGGGGGTAATTCACCCCTCCACTTT	CATQEGGGNSPLHF
TRBV3-1/TRBV3-2	.	TRBJ1-6	TRBD1	TGTGCCAGCAGCCAAGATAAAGGGGGCGTAGGTTCACCCCTCCACTTT	CASSQDKGGVGSPLHF
TRBV2	.	TRBJ2-2	TRBD2	TGTGCCAGCAGGACTACTAGCGGGAGGACCGGGGAGCTGTTTTTT	CASRTTSGRTGELFF
TRBV9	.	TRBJ2-1	TRBD2	TGTGCCAGCAGCCCAACGGGGAGCGGGGGTTACAATGAGCAGTTCTTC	CASSPTGSGGYNEQFF
TRBV7-2	.	TRBJ2-3	TRBD2	TGTGCCAGCAGCCCAAATCGGAATAGCGGGGGGGCTACGCAGTATTTT	CASSPNRNSGGATQYF
TRBV4-2	once	TRBJ2-3	TRBD2	TGTGCCAGCAGCCCGGGACTAGCGGGGGGCTCAAGCCAGTATTTT	CASSPGLAGGSSQYF
TRBV29-1	few	TRBJ2-1	.	TGCAGCGTTGTTCTACCCTTAGACAATGAGCAGTTCTTC	CSVVLPLDNEQFF
TRBV7-7	.	TRBJ2-2	.	TGTGCTAGCAGCCTGGTTTCGGCCGGGGAGCTGTTTTTT	CASSLVSAGELFF
TRBV7-9	.	TRBJ1-5	.	TGTGCCAGCAGCTTAGGAAGTTTCGGGACTGCCAGGAATCAGCCCCAGCATTTT	CASSLGSFGTARNQPQHF
TRBV30	.	TRBJ2-2	TRBD1	TGTGCCTGGAGCCCAGGACAGGGTAGGGCCGGGGAGCTGTTTTTT	CAWSPGQGRAGELFF
TRBV12-3/TRBV12-4	.	TRBJ1-2	.	TGTGCCAGCAGTTTAAGCTTTAACTATGGCTACACCTTC	CASSLSFNYGYTF
TRBV6-5	.	TRBJ1-1	.	TGTGCCAGCACCCAAAGAGTCGGGAACACTGAAGCTTTCTTT	CASTQRVGNTEAFF
TRBV12-3/TRBV12-4	.	TRBJ2-7	.	TGTGCCAGCAGTTATACTACTTCAGCCGAGCAGTACTTC	CASSYTTSAEQYF